This TCR beta chain was obtained from a study of prognosis after radiotherapy for stage I lung cancer. Study background: Patients with non-small cell lung cancer were all judged medically inoperable. The patient group included nobody who received concurrent therapy with stereotactic body radiotherapy.

Peripheral venous blood was drawn in six-milliliter volumes, with a draw taken at each of two separate time points. V was pared by 3 bases and J by 6 bases, with 11 bases between. Germline CDR1 and CDR2: SGHTA and FQGTGA. There are 13 residues in the CDR3. This clonotype counts as medium-sized. Its antigen remains unknown. Genomic DNA provided the template from which TCR beta CDR3 was amplified by two-round multiplex PCR. Primers specific to each TRBV and TRBJ gene were used in first-round PCR. TCRdb re-analysed the multiplex PCR reads in MiXCR, keeping a single row per CDR3 protein. Of about 18,000 distinct CDR3 sequences listed, about 60% were seen once; the top ten hold 25% to 30%. Whole-study findings and limits: Unique TCR clone counts fell after stereotactic body radiation therapy, median roughly 10,000 versus 7,000.

The sample was PBMCs, taken before or after stereotactic body radiation therapy (not recorded which). The J gene is TRBJ1-2, the V gene TRBV7-3; D is unresolved. The clonotype comes from a donor of 50 years or more with non-small cell lung cancer. Written as DNA, the CDR3 is TGTGCCAGCAGCTTTGTAGGGCTGGATGGCTACACCTTC. Protein sequence: CASSFVGLDGYTF.